This T cell receptor beta chain was sequenced for a study of blood T cell repertoires in COVID-19. This clone is termed medium-sized. Original processing notes: Reference gene primer amplification gave nucleated cell count estimates. Assay: immunoSEQ multiplex PCR; the TCRdb copy retains only in-frame clones and omits some. The V and J calls and clone size are taken from that table; D and trimming were inferred from the DNA. The sample contains over 30,000 clones, 65% to 85% of which appear only once. This clonotype was obtained from an elderly man with active or convalescent COVID-19. The sample consisted of peripheral blood.

The CDR3 protein is CASSLGEGSSDEQFF. The CDR3 DNA is TGTGCCAGCAGCCTGGGGGAGGGCAGTTCAGATGAGCAGTTCTTC. This rearrangement joins TRBV13 to TRBJ2-1, with 7 bases matching TRBD2. With V trimmed by 5 bases and J by 8 bases, 12 bases remained unmatched. The CDR3 contains 15 residues. From germline, CDR1 is PRHDT and CDR2 FYEKMQ (reference sequence).